Ten or more counts support the clone carrying this T cell receptor beta chain. From the reads, TCRdb called clonotypes with MiXCR, one entry per CDR3 protein. This sample has about 300,000 distinct CDR3 sequences, with around 10% found just once. The data were taken from a study of T cell repertoires in cytomegalovirus infection. The germline V gene encodes CDR1 SNHLY and CDR2 FYNNEI. This CDR3 spans 14 amino acids. V gave up 11 bases and J gave up 3 bases, with 19 bases separating them. This chain links TRBV2 with TRBJ1-2, with D tentatively TRBD1 (5 bases). Sequencing was done on a sample of PBMCs. This receptor was taken from a human donor in good health (CMV status not recorded). Some clones in this sample may be carry-over from other donors' samples. The CDR3 loop is CAGRTASGHYGYTF. As DNA, the CDR3 is TGTGCCGGAAGAACAGCTTCGGGGCACTATGGCTACACCTTC. The full variable domain, rest sourced from reference TRBV2 and TRBJ1-2, is EPEVTQTPSHQVTQMGQEVILRCVPISNHLYFYWYRQILGQKVEFLVSFYNNEISEKSEIFDDQFSVERPDGSNFTLKIRSTKLEDSAMYFCAGRTASGHYGYTFGSGTRLTVV.